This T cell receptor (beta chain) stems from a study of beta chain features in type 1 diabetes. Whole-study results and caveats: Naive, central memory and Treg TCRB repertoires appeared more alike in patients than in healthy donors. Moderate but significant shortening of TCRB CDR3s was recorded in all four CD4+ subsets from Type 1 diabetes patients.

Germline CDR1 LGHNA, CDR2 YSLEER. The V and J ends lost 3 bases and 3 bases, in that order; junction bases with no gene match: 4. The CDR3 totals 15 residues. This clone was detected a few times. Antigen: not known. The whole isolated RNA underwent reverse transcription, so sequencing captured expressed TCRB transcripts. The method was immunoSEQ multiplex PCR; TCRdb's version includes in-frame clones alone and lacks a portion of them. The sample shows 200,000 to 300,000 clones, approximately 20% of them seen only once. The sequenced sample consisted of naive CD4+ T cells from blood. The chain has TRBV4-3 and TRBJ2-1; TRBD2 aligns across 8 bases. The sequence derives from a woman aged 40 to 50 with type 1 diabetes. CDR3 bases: TGCGCCAGCAGCCAGTTAGCGGGGATCTACAATGAGCAGTTCTTC. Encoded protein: CASSQLAGIYNEQFF.